The 30 T cell receptor beta chains below all came from one sample that was sequenced in a study of low-dose radiotherapy and immunotherapy resistance in tumors. Time point given: before trial treatment. Primers targeting TRAV and TRBV primed first-strand cDNA, covering alpha and beta chains. It was with a constant-region primer and a V-primer adapter that TCRs were amplified over roughly 19 PCR cycles. TCRdb processed the reads anew with MiXCR; each CDR3 protein has one entry. The repertoire holds 55,000 to 70,000 distinct CDR3 sequences, with around 27% as singletons. The sequencing used PBMCs, collected before treatment. All receptors come from a male donor with prostate cancer.

V usage is TRBV27 and J usage is TRBJ2-7; D might be TRBD2 (6 bases). The CDR3 covers 13 residues. Trimming took 3 bases from V and 4 from J, leaving 10 bases between them. Germline CDR1 and CDR2: MNHEY and SMNVEV (reference sequence). The chain's CDR3 is CASSLFSGYEQYF. Written as DNA, the CDR3 is TGTGCCAGCAGTTTGTTTAGCGGATACGAGCAGTACTTC.

This sequence joins TRBV5-1 and TRBJ2-1; 7 nucleotides agree with TRBD1. Germline CDR1 and CDR2: SGHRS and YFSETQ. Trimming removed 0 bases from V and 5 bases from J; junction bases left unmatched: 5. The CDR3 sequence is 15 residues long. The CDR3 nucleotides read TGCGCCAGCAGCTTGGCCGACAGGGATCACAATGAGCAGTTCTTC. Protein product: CASSLADRDHNEQFF.

This clonotype came up many times. The chain combines TRBV4-1 with TRBJ1-2, with D perhaps TRBD1 (5 bases). Germline V CDR1 and CDR2: MGHRA, YSYEKL. V dropped 2 bases and J dropped 6 bases, with 10 bases sitting between them. This CDR3 comprises 13 residues. CDR3 sequence: CASSQFGGDGYTF. In nucleotides, the CDR3 is TGCGCCAGCAGCCAATTTGGGGGAGATGGCTACACCTTC.

The chain has TRBV28 and TRBJ2-3; TRBD1 matches at 9 bases. Germline CDR1 MDHEN, CDR2 SYDVKM. V shed 4 bases and J 2 bases; nucleotides not matched to a gene: 10. The CDR3 covers 17 residues. CDR3 in amino acids: CASSSPGTGLITDTQYF. The CDR3 DNA follows: TGTGCCAGCAGTTCCCCCGGGACAGGGCTTATCACAGATACGCAGTATTTT.

This clonotype was seen just once. J is TRBJ2-3 and V is TRBV5-4, with 7 bases matching TRBD2. Germline V CDR1 and CDR2: SGHNT, YYREEE (reference sequence). The CDR3 is made up of 15 amino acids. The V and J ends lost 1 base and 4 bases, in that order; junction bases with no gene match: 6. In DNA form, the CDR3 reads TGTGCCAGCAGCTTGTCGGCGGGGGTGGCAGATACGCAGTATTTT. Translating gives CASSLSAGVADTQYF. The entire variable domain, with the rest obtained from reference TRBV5-4 and TRBJ2-3, is as follows: ETGVTQSPTHLIKTRGQQVTLRCSSQSGHNTVSWYQQALGQGPQFIFQYYREEENGRGNFPPRFSGLQFPNYSSELNVNALELDDSALYLCASSLSAGVADTQYFGPGTRLTVL.

There are many counts of this clonotype. V is TRBV10-3 and J is TRBJ2-5; D may be TRBD1 (6 bases). V lost 10 bases and J 7 bases, leaving 16 bases between the germline ends. The CDR3 extends over 12 amino acids. Germline CDR1 ENHRY, CDR2 SYGVKD. In DNA form, the CDR3 reads TGTGCCACGCAGGCAGGGGAGCGGACCCAGTACTTC. Translation gives CATQAGERTQYF.

This clonotype was counted between two and nine times. The chain combines TRBV15 with TRBJ2-1; no clear D gene. Germline lookup yields CDR1 LNHNV and CDR2 YYDKDF (reference sequence). The CDR3 runs to 16 residues. V was clipped by 0 bases and J by 5 bases, with 14 bases between them. CDR3 DNA sequence: TGTGCCACCAGCAGAGACCCCCCGGACGGCGACAATGAGCAGTTCTTC. Its translation: CATSRDPPDGDNEQFF.

The table lists this clonotype with a count of one. The chain employs TRBV10-3 and TRBJ1-6; tentatively, D is TRBD1 (6 bases). The CDR3 is 13 residues long. V was trimmed by 6 bases and J by 8 bases, leaving 11 bases between them. Germline assignment: CDR1 ENHRY and CDR2 SYGVKD. The CDR3 here is CAIRDSRDSPLHF. DNA of the CDR3: TGTGCCATCAGGGACAGTCGGGATTCACCCCTCCACTTT.

Ten or more counts support this clonotype. The gene calls are TRBV9 and TRBJ2-2, with D perhaps matching TRBD1 (5 bases). V shed 7 bases and J shed 6 bases, with 22 bases lying between them. The CDR3 contains 16 residues. Germline V gene sequence: CDR1 SGDLS, CDR2 YYNGEE. The CDR3 DNA sequence: TGTGCCAGCGGGAAGACAGACAGCTTTGGGGCCGGGGAGCTGTTTTTT. Protein sequence: CASGKTDSFGAGELFF.

This chain connects TRBV18 to TRBJ2-3; 10 bases map to TRBD2. The CDR3 is 18 amino acids. Germline loops: CDR1 KGHSH, CDR2 LQKENI. V was clipped by 2 bases and J by 2 bases; unmatched bases: 10. The CDR3 DNA reads TGTGCCAGCTCACCATCCAGGGCTAGCGGGAGTGTCACAGATACGCAGTATTTT. It is translated as CASSPSRASGSVTDTQYF. Full variable domain (rest looked up from reference TRBV18 and TRBJ2-3): NAGVMQNPRHLVRRRGQEARLRCSPMKGHSHVYWYRQLPEEGLKFMVYLQKENIIDESGMPKERFSAEFPKEGPSILRIQQVVRGDSAAYFCASSPSRASGSVTDTQYFGPGTRLTVL.

The sample holds a few counts of this clonotype. The chain joins TRBV19 to TRBJ1-1, with D unresolved. Germline V gives CDR1 LNHDA, CDR2 SQIVND (reference sequence). Trimming pared 6 bases from V and 1 base from J, leaving 15 bases between. The CDR3 loop spans 15 amino acids. The CDR3, as DNA: TGTGCCAGTAGACCCATGACACTCCCGAACACTGAAGCTTTCTTT. Residues: CASRPMTLPNTEAFF.

In its sample, this clonotype was seen many times. V gene TRBV19 combines with J gene TRBJ2-3, with D possibly called TRBD1 or TRBD2 (6 bases each). The CDR3 contains 15 residues. Germline V gives CDR1 LNHDA, CDR2 SQIVND (reference sequence). Trimming removed 10 bases at V and 2 bases at J, with 19 bases between. The CDR3 region is CATNSGGYPTDTQYF. The CDR3 region has the DNA TGTGCCACTAATTCCGGGGGCTACCCCACAGATACGCAGTATTTT.

Ten or more counts support this clonotype. V and J are TRBV20-1 and TRBJ2-1, with TRBD2 matching over 8 bases. The CDR3 extends over 15 amino acids. The J segment lost 5 bases and the V segment lost 5 bases, leaving 11 bases of the junction unmatched. Germline values: CDR1 DFQATT, CDR2 SNEGSKA (reference sequence). DNA for the CDR3: TGCAGTGCTCTACAACCTAGCGGGCCGCACAATGAGCAGTTCTTC. Its translation is CSALQPSGPHNEQFF.

This clonotype was seen a few times. The chain uses TRBV28 and TRBJ1-3; TRBD1 agrees at 9 bases. Germline V lookup: CDR1 MDHEN, CDR2 SYDVKM. There are 15 residues in the CDR3. V gave up 3 bases and J gave up 1 base; unmatched junction bases: 1. The DNA for the CDR3 is TGTGCCAGCAGTTTGGGGACAGGGTCTGGAAACACCATATATTTT. This codes for CASSLGTGSGNTIYF.

This clonotype has a single count. Relative to the germline gene, one junction end is altered; a read error may explain this. The J gene is TRBJ2-5, the V gene TRBV5-3; TRBD1 agrees at 10 bases. TRBV5-3 is labeled an ORF, and its function is uncertain. This CDR3 contains 15 residues. The chain's CDR3 is CASSSGTGEGGTQYF. The CDR3 DNA reads TGTGCCAGCAGCTCGGGGACAGGGGAGGGGGGGACCCAGTACTTC.

Regarding this clonotype: A far larger clone is off by one base, so a read error is likely. The J gene is TRBJ1-5, the V gene TRBV5-3; 9 bases fit TRBD1. TRBV5-3 is sorted into the ORF group, with uncertain function. The length of the CDR3 is 13 residues. Here the CDR3 DNA reads TGTGCCAGCAGTGACAGGGGGAGGCAGCTCCAGCATTTT. It translates to CASSDRGRQLQHF.

This clonotype was observed at least ten times. The chain recombines TRBV12-3 or TRBV12-4 with TRBJ1-3; D not resolved. V gave up 3 bases and J gave up 0 bases, with 9 bases separating them. The CDR3 is 15 amino acids. The CDR3 DNA follows: TGTGCCAGCAGTTTCGAGACTCTCTCTGGAAACACCATATATTTT. It is translated as CASSFETLSGNTIYF.

This clonotype was picked up many times. The chain uses TRBV20-1 and TRBJ2-7, with D unclear. CDR1 and CDR2 (germline): DFQATT, SNEGSKA (reference sequence). This CDR3 comprises 12 residues. Trimming shortened V by 2 bases and J by 9 bases, and 14 bases separated the two germline ends. CDR3 sequence: CSARFASLGQYF. Here the CDR3 DNA reads TGCAGTGCTAGATTCGCCTCTTTAGGGCAGTACTTC.

This clonotype appeared many times. The rearrangement uses TRBV3-1 and TRBJ2-7; the D gene is possibly TRBD2 (6 bases). This CDR3 comprises 12 residues. V lost 3 bases and J 6 bases, leaving 9 bases between the germline ends. CDR1 is LGHDT, CDR2 YNNKEL, per germline (reference sequence). Here the CDR3 reads CASSHGGTEQYF. The CDR3 nucleotides read TGTGCCAGCAGCCATGGAGGGACCGAGCAGTACTTC.

This clonotype came up many times. The genes are TRBV7-2 and TRBJ2-2; the D gene could be TRBD1 or TRBD2 (5 bases each). This CDR3 contains 14 residues. The germline gives CDR1 SGHTA, CDR2 FQGNSA. V lost 1 base and J lost 5, with 8 bases in between. The chain's CDR3 is CASSLGGFTGELFF. CDR3 sequence (DNA): TGTGCCAGCAGCTTAGGGGGGTTTACCGGGGAGCTGTTTTTT.

This chain joins TRBV12-3 or TRBV12-4 and TRBJ2-1, with unresolved D. V lost 7 bases and J lost 5, with 15 bases in between. The CDR3 has 14 amino acids. The CDR3, as DNA: TGTGCCAGCACCCCGCAGCGTGGGAACAATGAGCAGTTCTTC. It codes for CASTPQRGNNEQFF.

There are many counts of this clonotype. The chain recombines TRBV29-1 with TRBJ2-7; TRBD1 matches at 10 bases. CDR3 length equals 13 residues. The germline CDR1 and CDR2 sequences are SQVTM and ANQGSEA. Trimming removed 2 bases from V and 4 bases from J; junction bases left unmatched: 2. DNA of the CDR3: TGCAGCGTTGAACGGGACAGGGGTTACGAGCAGTACTTC. Residues: CSVERDRGYEQYF.

V gene TRBV6-2 or TRBV6-3 combines with J gene TRBJ2-7, with D hard to call. V was pared by 5 bases and J by 6 bases, with 17 bases between. This CDR3 spans 14 amino acids. Germline V gene data show CDR1 as MNHEY and CDR2 as SVGEGT. CDR3 region: CASSVDRPPVEQYF. The DNA for the CDR3 is TGTGCCAGCAGTGTCGATCGCCCCCCCGTCGAGCAGTACTTC.

The chain couples TRBV9 to TRBJ1-1; D not resolved. Per the germline V gene, CDR1 is SGDLS and CDR2 is YYNGEE. The length of the CDR3 is 18 residues. V lost 3 bases and J 3 bases, leaving 24 bases between the germline ends. The CDR3 loop is CASSASPTGNGRHTEAFF. The CDR3 DNA follows: TGTGCCAGCAGCGCGTCGCCAACGGGGAACGGACGACACACTGAAGCTTTCTTT.

In its sample, this clonotype was seen once. It differs at one base from a far larger clone, so likely a read error. J is TRBJ2-7 and V is TRBV28, with 8 bases matching TRBD2. Germline V CDR1 and CDR2: MDHEN, SYDVKM. This CDR3 has 15 amino acids. V trimming: 3 bases; J trimming: 7 bases; junction bases outside the gene matches: 11. The CDR3 DNA sequence: TGTGCCAGCAGTTTTATCGGGAGGGTCACGAATGAGCAGTACTTC. It yields the protein CASSFIGRVTNEQYF. The full variable domain, in which reference TRBV28 and TRBJ2-7 provide the parts outside the CDR3, is DVKVTQSSRYLVKRTGEKVFLECVQDMDHENMFWYRQDPGLGLRLIYFSYDVKMKEKGDIPEGYSVSREKKERFSLILESASTNQTSMYLCASSFIGRVTNEQYFGPGTRLTVT.

Details on this clonotype: A far larger clone differs by one base, so this is likely a read error. The gene calls are TRBV4-1 and TRBJ2-1; 8 bases match TRBD2. The J segment lost 13 bases and the V segment lost 4 bases, leaving 15 bases of the junction unmatched. Germline CDR1 MGHRA, CDR2 YSYEKL. There are 15 residues in the CDR3. CDR3 residues: CASSPLASGQETQFF. CDR3 nucleotides: TGCGCCAGCAGCCCCCTGGCTAGCGGGCAAGAGACCCAGTTCTTC.

This clonotype was observed a handful of times. This chain uses TRBV5-4 with TRBJ1-2; tentative D call: TRBD1 (5 bases). The length of the CDR3 is 16 residues. Germline CDR1 and CDR2: SGHNT and YYREEE (reference sequence). With 6 bases removed from V and 8 bases from J, the gap between germline ends came to 26 bases. In DNA form, the CDR3 reads TGTGCCAGCACTCCCAGGGCAGGGCTAATAGTTTCCGGCTACACCTTC. Translated: CASTPRAGLIVSGYTF.

This clonotype was counted at least ten times. The chain employs TRBV20-1 and TRBJ1-2; TRBD1 might be the D (5 bases). The germline gives CDR1 DFQATT, CDR2 SNEGSKA (reference sequence). V lost 0 bases and J 4 bases, leaving 12 bases between the germline ends. CDR3 length: 14 amino acids. The CDR3 nucleotides are TGCAGTGCTAGAGATACCCAGACAGCCTATGGCTACACCTTC. This sequence encodes CSARDTQTAYGYTF.

This clonotype was recorded many times. The chain uses TRBV11-2 and TRBJ2-1, with no clear D. The V and J ends lost 5 bases and 3 bases respectively, with 14 bases between them. The CDR3 spans 15 residues. Germline V gene sequence: CDR1 SGHAT, CDR2 FQNNGV. The CDR3 bases are TGTGCCAGCAGCCCGGGCGCTTGGGACTACAATGAGCAGTTCTTC. Translated, it gives CASSPGAWDYNEQFF.

This clonotype was seen ten or more times. This rearrangement joins TRBV29-1 to TRBJ2-1, with 11 bases identical to TRBD2. Germline lookup yields CDR1 SQVTM and CDR2 ANQGSEA. The CDR3 totals 14 residues. Losses at the gene ends were 3 bases for V and 9 bases for J; bases not matched to a gene: 7. The CDR3 DNA reads as TGCAGCGTTGACTTAGCGGGAGGGCCAGGTGAGCAGTTCTTC. As protein: CSVDLAGGPGEQFF.